The TCR beta chain described here comes from a study of T cells in narcolepsy. About the research overall: Healthy controls were enrolled alongside patients with narcolepsy type 1 or type 2.

CDR1 is ENHRY, CDR2 SYGVKD, per germline. The germline V and J ends were trimmed by 5 bases and 9 bases, with 14 bases remaining between them. This CDR3 spans 13 amino acids. Study results and caveats: Reportedly, autoreactive clonotypes were serially detected in patients' blood but not controls'.

Comment on this clone: Its antigen remains unknown.

Some clones are missing from TCRdb's copy, which holds only in-frame ones; the method was immunoSEQ multiplex PCR. The sample shows approximately 25,000 clones, approximately 86% of them seen only once. Sequencing input: CD45RA- memory CD4+ T cells from PBMCs. The V and J genes are TRBV10-3 and TRBJ1-5; D is ambiguous. This receptor was obtained from a human donor with narcolepsy. CDR3 nucleotides: TGTGCCATCAGTCCTGGTGAGGGTCGGCCCCAGCATTTT. Translation: CAISPGEGRPQHF.